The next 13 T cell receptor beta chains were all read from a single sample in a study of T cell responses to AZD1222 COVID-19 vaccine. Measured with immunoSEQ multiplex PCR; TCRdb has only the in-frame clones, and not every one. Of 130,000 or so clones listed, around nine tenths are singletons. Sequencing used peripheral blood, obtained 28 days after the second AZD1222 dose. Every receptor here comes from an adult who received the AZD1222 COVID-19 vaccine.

For the CDR3, the DNA is TGTGCCACCCGACAGGGGAGGATCCACACCACCAATGAGCAGTTCTTC. It is translated as CATRQGRIHTTNEQFF. The J gene is TRBJ2-1, the V gene TRBV15; 8 nucleotides line up with TRBD1. The ends lost 8 bases at V and 6 bases at J; junction bases unmatched: 15. CDR3 size: 16 residues. Per the germline V gene, CDR1 is LNHNV and CDR2 is YYDKDF (reference sequence).

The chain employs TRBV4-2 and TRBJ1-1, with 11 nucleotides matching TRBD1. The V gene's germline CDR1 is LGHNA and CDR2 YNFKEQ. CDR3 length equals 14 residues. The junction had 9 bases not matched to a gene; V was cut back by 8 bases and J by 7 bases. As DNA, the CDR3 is TGTGCCAGCGGGGGGACAGGGGGGGCCATTGAAGCTTTCTTT. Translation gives CASGGTGGAIEAFF.

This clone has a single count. The CDR3 DNA sequence: TGCGCCAGCAGCCAAGAAAAGGCGACCTCTGGAAACACCATATATTTT. It encodes CASSQEKATSGNTIYF. The J gene is TRBJ1-3, the V gene TRBV4-3; no firm D call. Trimming removed 0 bases from V and 0 bases from J, with 9 bases in between. The CDR3 has 16 residues. The germline V gene has CDR1 LGHNA and CDR2 YSLEER.

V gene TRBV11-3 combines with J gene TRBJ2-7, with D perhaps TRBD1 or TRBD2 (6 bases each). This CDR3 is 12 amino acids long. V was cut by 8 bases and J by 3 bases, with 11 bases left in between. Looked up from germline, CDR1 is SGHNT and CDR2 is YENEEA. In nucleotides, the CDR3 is TGTGCCAGCCGCGGGGACAACTACGAGCAGTACTTC. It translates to CASRGDNYEQYF. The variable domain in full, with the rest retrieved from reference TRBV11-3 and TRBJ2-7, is EAGVVQSPRYKIIEKKQPVAFWCNPISGHNTLYWYLQNLGQGPELLIRYENEEAVDDSQLPKDRFSAERLKGVDSTLKIQPAELGDSAVYLCASRGDNYEQYFGPGTRLTVT.

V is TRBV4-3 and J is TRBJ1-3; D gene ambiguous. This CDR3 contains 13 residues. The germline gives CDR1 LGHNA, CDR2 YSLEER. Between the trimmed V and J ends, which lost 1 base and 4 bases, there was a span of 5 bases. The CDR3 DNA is TGCGCCAGCAGCCAAGGCACGGGAAACACCATATATTTT. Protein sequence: CASSQGTGNTIYF.

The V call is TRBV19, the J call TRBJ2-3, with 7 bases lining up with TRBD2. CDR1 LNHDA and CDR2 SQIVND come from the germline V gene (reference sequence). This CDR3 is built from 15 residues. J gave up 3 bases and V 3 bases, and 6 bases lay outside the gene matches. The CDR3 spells CASSMLAAITDTQYF. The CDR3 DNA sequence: TGTGCCAGTAGTATGCTAGCGGCAATAACAGATACGCAGTATTTT.

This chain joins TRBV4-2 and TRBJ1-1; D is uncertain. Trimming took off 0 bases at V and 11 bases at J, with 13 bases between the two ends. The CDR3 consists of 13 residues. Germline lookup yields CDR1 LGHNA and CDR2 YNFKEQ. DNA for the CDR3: TGTGCCAGCAGCCAAGAGAGGTCGGAGGATGCTTTCTTT. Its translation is CASSQERSEDAFF.

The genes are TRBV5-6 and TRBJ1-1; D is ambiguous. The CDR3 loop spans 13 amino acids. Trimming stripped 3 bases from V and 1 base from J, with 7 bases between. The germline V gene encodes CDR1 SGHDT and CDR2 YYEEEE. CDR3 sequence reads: CASSYWGNTEAFF. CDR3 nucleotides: TGTGCCAGCAGCTACTGGGGGAACACTGAAGCTTTCTTT.

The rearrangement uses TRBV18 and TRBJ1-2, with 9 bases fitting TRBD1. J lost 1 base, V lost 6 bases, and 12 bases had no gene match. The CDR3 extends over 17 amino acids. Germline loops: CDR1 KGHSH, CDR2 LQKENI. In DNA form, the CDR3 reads TGTGCCAGCTCCCAGGGGCAACAGGGGGCGCGTAACTATGGCTACACCTTC. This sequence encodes CASSQGQQGARNYGYTF.

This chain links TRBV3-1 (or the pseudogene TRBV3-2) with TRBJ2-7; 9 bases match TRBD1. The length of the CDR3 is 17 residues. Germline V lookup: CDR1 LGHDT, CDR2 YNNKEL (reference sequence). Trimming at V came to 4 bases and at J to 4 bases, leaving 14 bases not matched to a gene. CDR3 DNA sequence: TGTGCCAGCAGCCTGACAGGGGGACATCAAATCGGATACGAGCAGTACTTC. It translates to CASSLTGGHQIGYEQYF.

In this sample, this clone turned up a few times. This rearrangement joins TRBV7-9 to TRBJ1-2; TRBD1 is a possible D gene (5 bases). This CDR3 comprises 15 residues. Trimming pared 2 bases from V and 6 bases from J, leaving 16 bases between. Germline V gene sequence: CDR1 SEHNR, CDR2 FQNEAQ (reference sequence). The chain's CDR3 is CASSLRFGRDDGYTF. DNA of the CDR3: TGTGCCAGCAGCTTAAGGTTCGGAAGGGACGATGGCTACACCTTC.

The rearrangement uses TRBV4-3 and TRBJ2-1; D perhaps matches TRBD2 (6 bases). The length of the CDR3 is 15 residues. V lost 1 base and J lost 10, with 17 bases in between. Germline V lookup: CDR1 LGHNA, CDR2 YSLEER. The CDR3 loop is CASSQALNGGREQFF. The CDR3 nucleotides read TGCGCCAGCAGCCAAGCCCTCAACGGGGGTAGGGAGCAGTTCTTC.

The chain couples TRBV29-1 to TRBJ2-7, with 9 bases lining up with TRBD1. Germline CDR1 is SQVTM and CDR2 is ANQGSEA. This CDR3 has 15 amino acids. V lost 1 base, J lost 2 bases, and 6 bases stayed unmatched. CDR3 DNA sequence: TGCAGCGTTGAAGGAGGACAGGGGAAAGCCTACGAGCAGTACTTC. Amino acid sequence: CSVEGGQGKAYEQYF.